This TCR beta chain was profiled in a study of Graves' ophthalmopathy and Graves' hyperthyroidism. Study results and caveats: Most thyroid clonotypes with frequency above 0.001 were detected in blood too. For separating ophthalmopathy from stable hyperthyroidism, a 13-signature model gave approximately 90% sensitivity and 81.08% specificity.

Amplified TCR beta CDR3 regions were obtained using RNA transcripts as template. An initial RT-PCR round employing HTBI primers preceded a second-round multiplex PCR. TCRdb independently ran MiXCR on the multiplex PCR reads; one entry per CDR3 protein. Among about 550,000 distinct CDR3 sequences, roughly 39% were seen once, and the ten largest hold about 4%. Germline CDR1 reads DFQATT; CDR2 reads SNEGSKA (reference sequence). The V and J ends lost 5 bases and 5 bases respectively, with 9 bases between them. The CDR3 spans 11 residues. This clonotype showed up many times. The antigen is unknown. The study excluded patients with other autoimmune diseases, uncontrolled infections, pregnancy or lactation. Diagnosis used clinical symptoms, serum thyroxine, TRAb, thyroid ultrasound and orbital computed tomography.

Sequencing used peripheral blood or thyroid tissue (not recorded which). V usage is TRBV20-1 and J usage is TRBJ2-5, with D perhaps matching TRBD1 (5 bases). The TCR was taken from an adult man with Graves' hyperthyroidism. Written as DNA, the CDR3 is TGCAGTGCTTTACACAGGGAGACCCAGTACTTC. Amino acids: CSALHRETQYF.